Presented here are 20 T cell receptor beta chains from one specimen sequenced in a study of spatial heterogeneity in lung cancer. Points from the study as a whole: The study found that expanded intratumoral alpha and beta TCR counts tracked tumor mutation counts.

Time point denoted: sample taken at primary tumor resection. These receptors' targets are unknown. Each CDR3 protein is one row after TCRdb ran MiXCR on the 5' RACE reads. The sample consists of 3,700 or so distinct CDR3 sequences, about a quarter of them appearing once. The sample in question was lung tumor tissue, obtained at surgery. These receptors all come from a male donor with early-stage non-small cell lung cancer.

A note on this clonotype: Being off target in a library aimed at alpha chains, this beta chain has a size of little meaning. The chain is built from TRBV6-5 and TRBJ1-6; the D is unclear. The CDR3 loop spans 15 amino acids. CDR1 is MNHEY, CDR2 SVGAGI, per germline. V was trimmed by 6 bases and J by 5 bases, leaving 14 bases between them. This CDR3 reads CASRLRTTNNSPLHF. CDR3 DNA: TGTGCCAGCAGATTGCGTACCACCAATAATTCACCCCTCCACTTT.

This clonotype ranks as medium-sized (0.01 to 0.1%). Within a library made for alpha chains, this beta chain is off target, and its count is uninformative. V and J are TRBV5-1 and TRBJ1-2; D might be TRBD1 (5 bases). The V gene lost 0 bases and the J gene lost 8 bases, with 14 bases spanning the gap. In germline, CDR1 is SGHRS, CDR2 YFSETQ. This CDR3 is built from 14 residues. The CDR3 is CASSLVLGSGGYTF. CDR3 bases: TGCGCCAGCAGCTTGGTGCTGGGATCAGGGGGCTACACCTTC.

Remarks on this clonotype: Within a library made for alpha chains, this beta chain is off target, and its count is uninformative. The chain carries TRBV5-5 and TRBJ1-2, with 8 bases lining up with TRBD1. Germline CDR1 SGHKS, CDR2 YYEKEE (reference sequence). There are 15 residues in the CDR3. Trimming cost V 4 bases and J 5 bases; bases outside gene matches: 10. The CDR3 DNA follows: TGTGCCAGCAGCCGGACAGGGTCCCCAACTTATGGCTACACCTTC. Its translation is CASSRTGSPTYGYTF.

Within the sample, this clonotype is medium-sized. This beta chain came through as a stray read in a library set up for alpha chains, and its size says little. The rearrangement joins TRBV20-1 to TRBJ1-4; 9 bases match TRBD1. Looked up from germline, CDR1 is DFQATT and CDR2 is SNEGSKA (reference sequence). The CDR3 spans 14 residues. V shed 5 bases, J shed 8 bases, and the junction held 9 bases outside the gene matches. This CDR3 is CSAPRTGEKEKLFF. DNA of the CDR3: TGCAGTGCTCCGCGGACAGGGGAAAAAGAAAAACTGTTTTTT.

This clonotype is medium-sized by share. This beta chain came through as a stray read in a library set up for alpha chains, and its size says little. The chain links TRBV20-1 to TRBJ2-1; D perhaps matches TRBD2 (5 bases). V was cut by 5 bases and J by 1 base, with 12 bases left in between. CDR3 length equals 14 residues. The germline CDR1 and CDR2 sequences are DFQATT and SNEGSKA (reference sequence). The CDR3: CSALGRESYNEQFF. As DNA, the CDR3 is TGCAGTGCTTTAGGCCGGGAATCCTACAATGAGCAGTTCTTC.

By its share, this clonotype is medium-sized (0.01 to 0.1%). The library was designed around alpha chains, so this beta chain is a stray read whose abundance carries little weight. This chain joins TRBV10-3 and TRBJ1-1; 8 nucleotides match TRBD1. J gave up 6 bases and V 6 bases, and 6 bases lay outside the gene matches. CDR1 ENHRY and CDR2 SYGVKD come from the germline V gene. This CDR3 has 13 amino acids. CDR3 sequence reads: CAIRRDRGAEAFF. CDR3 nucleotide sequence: TGTGCCATCAGGCGAGACAGGGGTGCTGAAGCTTTCTTT.

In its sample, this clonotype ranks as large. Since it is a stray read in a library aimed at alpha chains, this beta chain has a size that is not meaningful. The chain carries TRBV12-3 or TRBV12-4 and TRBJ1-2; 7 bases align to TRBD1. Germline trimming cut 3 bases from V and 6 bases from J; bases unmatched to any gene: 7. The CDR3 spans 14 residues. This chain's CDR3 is CASSLIGGLDGYTF. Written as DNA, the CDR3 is TGTGCCAGCAGTTTGATAGGGGGCCTGGATGGCTACACCTTC.

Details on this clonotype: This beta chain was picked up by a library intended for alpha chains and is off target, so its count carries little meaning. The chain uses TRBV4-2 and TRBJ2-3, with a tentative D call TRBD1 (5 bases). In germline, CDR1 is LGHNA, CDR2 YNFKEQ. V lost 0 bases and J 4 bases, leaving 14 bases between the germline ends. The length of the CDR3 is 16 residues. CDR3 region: CASSQEDNFPPDTQYF. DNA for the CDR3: TGTGCCAGCAGCCAAGAGGACAATTTCCCCCCAGATACGCAGTATTTT.

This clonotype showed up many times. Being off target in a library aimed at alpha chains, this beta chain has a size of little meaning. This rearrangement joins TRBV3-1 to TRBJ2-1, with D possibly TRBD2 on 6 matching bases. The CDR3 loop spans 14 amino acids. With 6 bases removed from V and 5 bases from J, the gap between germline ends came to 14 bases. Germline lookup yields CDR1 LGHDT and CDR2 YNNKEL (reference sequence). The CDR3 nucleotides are TGTGCCAGCAGGGATCTAGCGCAGAACAATGAGCAGTTCTTC. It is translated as CASRDLAQNNEQFF.

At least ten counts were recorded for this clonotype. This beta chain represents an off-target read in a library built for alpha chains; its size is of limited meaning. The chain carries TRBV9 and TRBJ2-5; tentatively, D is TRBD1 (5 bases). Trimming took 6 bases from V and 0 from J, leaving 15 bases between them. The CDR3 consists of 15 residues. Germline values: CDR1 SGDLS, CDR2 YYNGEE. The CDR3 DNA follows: TGTGCCAGCACCTGGGCAGGGTTGGACCAAGAGACCCAGTACTTC. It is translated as CASTWAGLDQETQYF.

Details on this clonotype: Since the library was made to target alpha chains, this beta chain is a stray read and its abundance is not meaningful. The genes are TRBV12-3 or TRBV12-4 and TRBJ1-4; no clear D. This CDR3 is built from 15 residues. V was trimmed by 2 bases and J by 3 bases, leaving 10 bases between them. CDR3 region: CASSLSSGPNEKLFF. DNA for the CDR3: TGTGCCAGCAGTTTATCATCCGGGCCTAATGAAAAACTGTTTTTT.

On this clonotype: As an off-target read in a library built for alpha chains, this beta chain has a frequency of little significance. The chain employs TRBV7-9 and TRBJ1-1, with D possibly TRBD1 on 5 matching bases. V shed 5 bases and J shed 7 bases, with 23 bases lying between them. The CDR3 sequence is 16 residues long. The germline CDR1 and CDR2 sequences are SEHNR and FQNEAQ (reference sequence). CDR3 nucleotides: TGTGCCAGCAGCCACCCGGGGCCCCGGGGAAATTTTGAAGCTTTCTTT. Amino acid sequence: CASSHPGPRGNFEAFF.

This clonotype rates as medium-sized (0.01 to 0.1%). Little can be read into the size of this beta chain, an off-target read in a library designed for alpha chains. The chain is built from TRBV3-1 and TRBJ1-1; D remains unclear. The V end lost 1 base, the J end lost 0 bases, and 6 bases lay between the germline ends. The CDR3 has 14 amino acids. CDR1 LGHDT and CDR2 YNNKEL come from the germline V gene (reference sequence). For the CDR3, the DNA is TGTGCCAGCAGCCAAGGCACCCTGAACACTGAAGCTTTCTTT. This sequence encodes CASSQGTLNTEAFF.

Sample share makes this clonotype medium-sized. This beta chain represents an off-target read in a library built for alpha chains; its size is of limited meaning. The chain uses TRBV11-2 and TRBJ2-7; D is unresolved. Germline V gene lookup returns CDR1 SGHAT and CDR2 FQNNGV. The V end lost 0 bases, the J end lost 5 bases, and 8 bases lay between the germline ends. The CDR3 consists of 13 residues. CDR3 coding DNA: TGTGCCAGCAGCTTAGATATGTCGGACGAGCAGTACTTC. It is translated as CASSLDMSDEQYF.

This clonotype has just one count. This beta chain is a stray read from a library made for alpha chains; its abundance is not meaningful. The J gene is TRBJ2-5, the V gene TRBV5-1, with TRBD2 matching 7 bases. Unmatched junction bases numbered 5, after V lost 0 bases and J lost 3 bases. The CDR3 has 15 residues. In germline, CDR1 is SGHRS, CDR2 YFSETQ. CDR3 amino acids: CASSLGSGLKETQYF. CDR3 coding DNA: TGCGCCAGCAGCTTGGGTAGCGGGCTAAAAGAGACCCAGTACTTC.

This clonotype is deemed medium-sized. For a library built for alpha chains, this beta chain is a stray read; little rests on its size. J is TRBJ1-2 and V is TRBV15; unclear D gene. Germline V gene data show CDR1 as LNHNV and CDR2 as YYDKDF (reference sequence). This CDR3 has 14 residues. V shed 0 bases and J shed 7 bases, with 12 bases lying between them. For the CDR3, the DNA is TGTGCCACCAGCAGAGATTTAGGGCTTACTGGCTACACCTTC. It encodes CATSRDLGLTGYTF.

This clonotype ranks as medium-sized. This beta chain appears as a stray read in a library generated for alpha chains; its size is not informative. The CDR3: CSAYSPGSGGKSLNEQFF. CDR3 sequence (DNA): TGCAGTGCTTACTCACCGGGCTCCGGGGGGAAGTCCTTAAATGAGCAGTTCTTC. The rearrangement links TRBV20-1 to TRBJ2-1; 7 positions agree with TRBD2. V lost 5 bases and J lost 7; bases outside the gene matches: 23. The CDR3 spans 18 residues. Germline-derived CDR1 and CDR2 are DFQATT and SNEGSKA (reference sequence).

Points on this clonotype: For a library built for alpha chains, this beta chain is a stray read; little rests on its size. The CDR3 is CASTLPWGKDKNIQYF. In DNA, the CDR3 is TGTGCCAGCACCCTCCCGTGGGGGAAGGACAAAAACATTCAGTACTTC. The chain joins TRBV11-2 to TRBJ2-4; either TRBD1 or TRBD2 may fit D (5 bases each). Trimming pared 7 bases from V and 3 bases from J, leaving 19 bases between. CDR1 is SGHAT and CDR2 is FQNNGV in the germline V gene. The CDR3 covers 16 residues.

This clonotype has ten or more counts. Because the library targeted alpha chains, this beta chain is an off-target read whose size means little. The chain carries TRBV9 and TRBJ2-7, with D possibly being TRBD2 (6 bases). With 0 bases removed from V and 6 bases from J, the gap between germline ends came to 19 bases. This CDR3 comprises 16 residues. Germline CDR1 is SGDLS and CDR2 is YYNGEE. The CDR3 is CASSVATGGQDGEQYF. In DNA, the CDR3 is TGTGCCAGCAGCGTAGCTACCGGAGGGCAGGACGGCGAGCAGTACTTC. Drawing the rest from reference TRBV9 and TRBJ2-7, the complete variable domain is DSGVTQTPKHLITATGQRVTLRCSPRSGDLSVYWYQQSLDQGLQFLIQYYNGEERAKGNILERFSAQQFPDLHSELNLSSLELGDSALYFCASSVATGGQDGEQYFGPGTRLTVT.

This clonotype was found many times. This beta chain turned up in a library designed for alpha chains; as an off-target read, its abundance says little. The CDR3 coding sequence is TGTGCCAGCAGCCAAGATTTAACCTACAATGAGCAGTTCTTC. Residues: CASSQDLTYNEQFF. The genes are TRBV3-1 and TRBJ2-1; no reliable D call. CDR1 and CDR2 (germline): LGHDT, YNNKEL (reference sequence). The CDR3 is 14 amino acids. The V gene lost 0 bases and the J gene lost 2 bases, with 5 bases spanning the gap.